The 17 T cell receptor beta chains listed next were all sequenced from one sample in a study of shared clonotypes between healthy human individuals. Data came from immunoSEQ multiplex PCR; TCRdb stores just in-frame clones and leaves some out. The table has more than 900,000 clones, about 84% seen once. Sequencing was done on a sample of memory CD4+ T cells from PBMCs. Subset reported: CD45RA-negative fraction. Receptor source: a man aged 18 to 29 in good health. Some clones in this sample may be carry-over from other donors' samples.

The V gene is TRBV6-6, the J gene TRBJ2-5; D not certain. V gave up 6 bases and J gave up 2 bases, with 4 bases separating them. CDR1 and CDR2 (germline): MNHNY, SVGAGI (reference sequence). CDR3 length: 11 residues. DNA for the CDR3: TGTGCCAGCAGACTACAAGAGACCCAGTACTTC. This encodes CASRLQETQYF.

This rearrangement joins TRBV11-2 to TRBJ1-3; 12 bases are shared with TRBD1. V was clipped by 5 bases and J by 7 bases; unmatched bases: 9. This CDR3 has 16 amino acids. Per the germline V gene, CDR1 is SGHAT and CDR2 is FQNNGV. CDR3 residues: CASSPGQGAGDNTIYF. The CDR3 nucleotides are TGTGCCAGCAGCCCGGGACAGGGGGCCGGGGATAACACCATATATTTT. The complete variable domain, with remaining parts taken from reference TRBV11-2 and TRBJ1-3, reads EAGVAQSPRYKIIEKRQSVAFWCNPISGHATLYWYQQILGQGPKLLIQFQNNGVVDDSQLPKDRFSAERLKGVDSTLKIQPAKLEDSAVYLCASSPGQGAGDNTIYFGEGSWLTVV.

CDR3 in amino acids: CASSETTGSGANVLTF. The CDR3 region has the DNA TGCGCCAGCAGCGAGACGACAGGCTCTGGGGCCAACGTCCTGACTTTC. This chain joins TRBV5-1 and TRBJ2-6; D may be TRBD1 (6 bases). Trimming removed 4 bases from V and 0 bases from J, with 11 bases in between. Germline V gives CDR1 SGHRS, CDR2 YFSETQ. The CDR3 length is 16 residues.

The CDR3 DNA follows: TGCGCCAGCAGCTTGGATGAGTGGAGCTCCTACAATGAGCAGTTCTTC. It codes for CASSLDEWSSYNEQFF. The chain employs TRBV5-1 and TRBJ2-1; no reliable D call. The V and J ends lost 0 bases and 0 bases respectively, with 10 bases between them. This CDR3 is 16 amino acids long. CDR1 and CDR2 from the germline V gene are SGHRS and YFSETQ.

V is TRBV28 and J is TRBJ2-3; 9 bases agree with TRBD1. J gave up 5 bases and V 5 bases, and 8 bases lay outside the gene matches. This CDR3 comprises 15 residues. Germline V gives CDR1 MDHEN, CDR2 SYDVKM. CDR3 nucleotide sequence: TGTGCCAGCAGTCCGGGGACAGGGCGAAGAGATACGCAGTATTTT. Translating it yields CASSPGTGRRDTQYF.

This clone was found many times. This chain's CDR3 is CASSDLIVRKYGYTF. The CDR3 nucleotides are TGTGCCAGCAGCGATCTAATCGTTAGGAAGTATGGCTACACCTTC. The V call is TRBV28, the J call TRBJ1-2; D remains unclear. CDR1 is MDHEN, CDR2 SYDVKM, per germline. The CDR3 sequence is 15 residues long. V was cut by 6 bases and J by 5 bases, with 19 bases left in between.

This chain uses TRBV7-2 with TRBJ1-3, with D unresolved. The germline V gene encodes CDR1 SGHTA and CDR2 FQGNSA. Trimming removed 2 bases from V and 2 bases from J, with 16 bases in between. CDR3 length: 17 residues. The DNA for the CDR3 is TGTGCCAGCAGCTTAAAGCCAGGCCCTAAGGCTGGAAACACCATATATTTT. This gives the protein CASSLKPGPKAGNTIYF.

This chain joins TRBV6-1 and TRBJ2-7; D might be TRBD1 (6 bases). Trimming stripped 2 bases from V and 0 bases from J, with 20 bases between. Per germline, CDR1 MNHNS and CDR2 SASEGT. The CDR3 runs 18 residues. CDR3 residues: CASSESGRGPLSSYEQYF. CDR3 coding DNA: TGTGCCAGCAGTGAATCGGGCAGGGGACCCCTCAGCTCCTACGAGCAGTACTTC.

The rearrangement joins TRBV28 to TRBJ1-2; D uncertain. This CDR3 contains 12 residues. Germline CDR1 MDHEN, CDR2 SYDVKM. V dropped 7 bases and J dropped 4 bases, with 10 bases sitting between them. The CDR3 nucleotides are TGTGCCAGCAAAAGAGCCCTCTATGGCTACACCTTC. Its protein product is CASKRALYGYTF.

This clone has just a few counts. V usage is TRBV11-2 and J usage is TRBJ2-7; tentative D call: TRBD1 (6 bases). Per germline, CDR1 SGHAT and CDR2 FQNNGV. CDR3 size: 12 residues. V lost 5 bases and J 6 bases, leaving 11 bases between the germline ends. CDR3 coding DNA: TGTGCCAGCAGCAGACAGGACGGCGAGCAGTACTTC. Translated: CASSRQDGEQYF.

The genes are TRBV18 and TRBJ2-6; 7 bases map to TRBD1. The ends lost 3 bases at V and 3 bases at J; junction bases unmatched: 2. The CDR3 is made up of 15 amino acids. Germline V gene data show CDR1 as KGHSH and CDR2 as LQKENI. The CDR3 nucleotides read TGTGCCAGCTCACCCCAGGGGGATGGGGCCAACGTCCTGACTTTC. Its protein product is CASSPQGDGANVLTF.

CDR3: CASSQESSDRGYEQYF. In DNA form, the CDR3 reads TGCGCCAGCAGCCAAGAGTCCTCGGACAGGGGTTACGAGCAGTACTTC. The chain couples TRBV4-1 to TRBJ2-7; 9 bases agree with TRBD1. V was clipped by 0 bases and J by 4 bases; unmatched bases: 7. Germline V gives CDR1 MGHRA, CDR2 YSYEKL. There are 16 residues in the CDR3.

About this clone itself: The identical CDR3 is also encoded by other nucleotide sequences in the sample. The CDR3: CASSLGPRGTEETQYF. The CDR3 nucleotides are TGTGCCAGCAGCTTGGGTCCTAGAGGGACCGAAGAGACCCAGTACTTC. The V and J genes are TRBV5-6 and TRBJ2-5, with D perhaps assigned TRBD1 or TRBD2 (5 bases each). The CDR3 covers 16 residues. The germline gives CDR1 SGHDT, CDR2 YYEEEE. V shed 0 bases and J shed 3 bases, with 15 bases lying between them.

With respect to this clone: The identical CDR3 is also encoded by other nucleotide sequences in the sample. The rearrangement joins TRBV11-2 to TRBJ2-5, with a possible D match to TRBD2 (6 bases). With 2 bases removed from V and 5 bases from J, the gap between germline ends came to 9 bases. The CDR3 extends over 13 amino acids. CDR1 is SGHAT, CDR2 FQNNGV, per germline. CDR3 amino acids: CASSLPGGETQYF. The CDR3 nucleotides read TGTGCCAGCAGCTTACCTGGGGGGGAGACCCAGTACTTC.

The V and J genes are TRBV5-1 and TRBJ1-5; tentatively, D is TRBD1 (5 bases). In germline, CDR1 is SGHRS, CDR2 YFSETQ. Trimming shortened V by 4 bases and J by 4 bases, and 15 bases separated the two germline ends. This CDR3 is built from 15 residues. The CDR3: CASSPGSGGNQPQHF. The CDR3 DNA follows: TGCGCCAGCAGCCCCGGATCGGGGGGGAATCAGCCCCAGCATTTT.

This chain joins TRBV6-1 and TRBJ1-2; 8 nucleotides line up with TRBD1. The CDR3 loop spans 19 amino acids. Germline CDR1 is MNHNS and CDR2 is SASEGT. V was clipped by 3 bases and J by 5 bases; unmatched bases: 20. CDR3 sequence reads: CASSDQEGQAFPSIYGYTF. Written as DNA, the CDR3 is TGTGCCAGCAGTGATCAGGAGGGACAGGCGTTTCCCTCTATATATGGCTACACCTTC.

In the case of this clone: The sample contains more than one DNA sequence encoding this CDR3. DNA for the CDR3: TGTGCCAGCAGTACCCCGGGACAGGGGCCTTCCTACGAGCAGTACTTC. It is translated as CASSTPGQGPSYEQYF. The chain joins TRBV28 to TRBJ2-7; 10 nucleotides match TRBD1. CDR1 MDHEN and CDR2 SYDVKM come from the germline V gene. The junction had 8 bases not matched to a gene; V was cut back by 5 bases and J by 1 base. The CDR3 sequence is 16 residues long.